One sample yielded the 7 T cell receptor beta chains listed below, sequenced in a study of glioma-infiltrating T cells after dendritic cell vaccination. Produced via immunoSEQ multiplex PCR; TCRdb's table is partial and in-frame only. The profile shows 55,000 to 75,000 clones, under 90% of them singletons. Sample: blood, taken before dendritic cell vaccination. The receptors stem from a human donor with glioblastoma.

The chain combines TRBV7-2 with TRBJ2-5; D may be TRBD2 (5 bases). The V end was cut by 5 bases, the J end by 2 bases, with 12 bases between. Germline V gene lookup returns CDR1 SGHTA and CDR2 FQGNSA. The CDR3 consists of 14 residues. The CDR3 DNA reads TGTGCCAGCAGCGCTCAGAGGACTCAAGAGACCCAGTACTTC. Its protein product is CASSAQRTQETQYF.

The rearrangement links TRBV7-2 to TRBJ1-2; D gene uncertain. Germline V gene lookup returns CDR1 SGHTA and CDR2 FQGNSA. The CDR3 is 16 amino acids. V was cut by 7 bases and J by 4 bases, with 22 bases left in between. CDR3 coding DNA: TGTGCCAGCATCAAAGGTGGGCTCTCGGGAGGCTATGGCTACACCTTC. Encoded protein: CASIKGGLSGGYGYTF.

This chain uses TRBV5-1 with TRBJ2-1, with 10 bases matching TRBD1. With 0 bases clipped from V and 10 bases from J, the junction kept 7 bases outside the gene matches. The germline V gene encodes CDR1 SGHRS and CDR2 YFSETQ. This CDR3 is built from 15 residues. The CDR3 region has the DNA TGCGCCAGCAGCTTGGGGGGACAGGGGCAAGGGGAGCAGTTCTTC. Its translation is CASSLGGQGQGEQFF. The full variable domain, completed using reference TRBV5-1 and TRBJ2-1, is KAGVTQTPRYLIKTRGQQVTLSCSPISGHRSVSWYQQTPGQGLQFLFEYFSETQRNKGNFPGRFSGRQFSNSRSEMNVSTLELGDSALYLCASSLGGQGQGEQFFGPGTRLTVL.

This sequence joins TRBV5-6 and TRBJ2-1; the D gene is possibly TRBD1 (6 bases). V was trimmed by 0 bases and J by 7 bases, leaving 8 bases between them. This CDR3 has 13 amino acids. The germline V gene has CDR1 SGHDT and CDR2 YYEEEE. The CDR3 protein is CASSLGQVNEQFF. The CDR3 DNA follows: TGTGCCAGCAGCTTGGGACAGGTTAATGAGCAGTTCTTC.

The chain joins TRBV5-1 to TRBJ1-1, with D possibly TRBD1 on 6 matching bases. The CDR3 totals 16 residues. Trimming removed 0 bases at V and 1 base at J, with 13 bases between. Per the germline V gene, CDR1 is SGHRS and CDR2 is YFSETQ. The CDR3 region is CASSLVAGAENTEAFF. In DNA form, the CDR3 reads TGCGCCAGCAGCTTGGTGGCGGGGGCGGAGAACACTGAAGCTTTCTTT.

The rearrangement links TRBV11-2 to TRBJ2-1, with D possibly matching TRBD2 (6 bases). Trimming removed 5 bases from V and 0 bases from J, with 11 bases in between. This CDR3 contains 15 residues. Germline CDR1 and CDR2: SGHAT and FQNNGV. CDR3 nucleotide sequence: TGTGCCAGCAGCGTCCCCGGGAGCTCCTACAATGAGCAGTTCTTC. Its protein product is CASSVPGSSYNEQFF.

The J gene is TRBJ1-3, the V gene TRBV5-4; D unresolved. V was trimmed by 4 bases and J by 4 bases, leaving 15 bases between them. The germline gives CDR1 SGHNT, CDR2 YYREEE (reference sequence). The CDR3 has 15 residues. The CDR3 reads CASSPRLGEGNTIYF. The DNA of the CDR3 is TGTGCCAGCAGCCCCCGTTTGGGAGAAGGAAACACCATATATTTT.